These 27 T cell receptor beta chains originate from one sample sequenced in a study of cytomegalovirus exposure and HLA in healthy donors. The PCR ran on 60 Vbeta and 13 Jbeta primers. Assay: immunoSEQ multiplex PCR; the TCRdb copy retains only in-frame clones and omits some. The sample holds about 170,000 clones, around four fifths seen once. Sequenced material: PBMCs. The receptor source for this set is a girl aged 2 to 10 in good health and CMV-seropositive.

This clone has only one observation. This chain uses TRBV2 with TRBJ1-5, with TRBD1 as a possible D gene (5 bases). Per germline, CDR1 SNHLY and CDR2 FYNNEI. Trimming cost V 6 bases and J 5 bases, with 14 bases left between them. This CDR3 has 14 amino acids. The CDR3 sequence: CASRGGDGDQPQHF. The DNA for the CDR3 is TGTGCCAGCAGGGGGGGGGACGGCGATCAGCCCCAGCATTTT. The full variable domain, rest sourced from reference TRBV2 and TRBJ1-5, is EPEVTQTPSHQVTQMGQEVILRCVPISNHLYFYWYRQILGQKVEFLVSFYNNEISEKSEIFDDQFSVERPDGSNFTLKIRSTKLEDSAMYFCASRGGDGDQPQHFGDGTRLSIL.

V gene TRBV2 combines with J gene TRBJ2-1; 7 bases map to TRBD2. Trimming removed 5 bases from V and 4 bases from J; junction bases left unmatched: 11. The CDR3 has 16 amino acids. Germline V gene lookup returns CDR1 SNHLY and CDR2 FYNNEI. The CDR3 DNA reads TGTGCCAGCAGTCTTCCAAGCGGGACCCTTTACAATGAGCAGTTCTTC. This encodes CASSLPSGTLYNEQFF. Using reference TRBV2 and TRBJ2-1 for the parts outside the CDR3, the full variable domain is EPEVTQTPSHQVTQMGQEVILRCVPISNHLYFYWYRQILGQKVEFLVSFYNNEISEKSEIFDDQFSVERPDGSNFTLKIRSTKLEDSAMYFCASSLPSGTLYNEQFFGPGTRLTVL.

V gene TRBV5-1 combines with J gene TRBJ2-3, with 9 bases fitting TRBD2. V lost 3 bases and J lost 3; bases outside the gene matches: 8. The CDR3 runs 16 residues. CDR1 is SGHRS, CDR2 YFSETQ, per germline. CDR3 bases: TGCGCCAGCAGCTGGGTTAGCGGGAGATTTACAGATACGCAGTATTTT. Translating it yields CASSWVSGRFTDTQYF.

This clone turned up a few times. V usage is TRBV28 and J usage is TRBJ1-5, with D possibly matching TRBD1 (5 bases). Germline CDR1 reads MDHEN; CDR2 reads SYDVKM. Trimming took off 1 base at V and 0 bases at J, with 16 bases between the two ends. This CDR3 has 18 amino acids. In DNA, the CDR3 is TGTGCCAGCAGTTTATACGGACCCTGGGGGGTTAGCAATCAGCCCCAGCATTTT. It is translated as CASSLYGPWGVSNQPQHF.

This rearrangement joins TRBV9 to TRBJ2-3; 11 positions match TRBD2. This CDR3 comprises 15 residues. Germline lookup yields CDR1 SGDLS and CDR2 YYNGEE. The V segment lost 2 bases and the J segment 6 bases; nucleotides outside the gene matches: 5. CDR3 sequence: CASSVFRTSGDTQYF. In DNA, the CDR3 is TGTGCCAGCAGCGTTTTTAGGACTAGCGGGGATACGCAGTATTTT.

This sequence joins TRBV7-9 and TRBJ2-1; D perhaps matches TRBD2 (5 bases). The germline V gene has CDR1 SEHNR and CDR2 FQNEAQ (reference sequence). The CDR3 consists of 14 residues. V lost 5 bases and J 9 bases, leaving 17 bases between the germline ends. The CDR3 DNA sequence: TGTGCCAGCAGCCCCTACGGGGTCCGCAGTGAGCAGTTCTTC. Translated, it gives CASSPYGVRSEQFF.

CDR3 sequence reads: CASSLVLGANQPQHF. As DNA, the CDR3 is TGTGCCAGCAGCTTGGTATTAGGGGCCAATCAGCCCCAGCATTTT. The rearrangement joins TRBV7-6 to TRBJ1-5; D may be TRBD1 (5 bases). The CDR3 is 15 amino acids. V was cut by 3 bases and J by 3 bases, with 12 bases left in between. Germline values: CDR1 SGHVS, CDR2 FNYEAQ.

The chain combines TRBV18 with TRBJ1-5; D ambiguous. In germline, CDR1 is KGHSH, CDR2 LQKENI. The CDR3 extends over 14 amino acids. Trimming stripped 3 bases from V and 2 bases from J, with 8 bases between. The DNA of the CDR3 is TGTGCCAGCTCACCTGGAGAAGGCAATCAGCCCCAGCATTTT. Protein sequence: CASSPGEGNQPQHF. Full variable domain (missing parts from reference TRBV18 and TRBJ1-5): NAGVMQNPRHLVRRRGQEARLRCSPMKGHSHVYWYRQLPEEGLKFMVYLQKENIIDESGMPKERFSAEFPKEGPSILRIQQVVRGDSAAYFCASSPGEGNQPQHFGDGTRLSIL.

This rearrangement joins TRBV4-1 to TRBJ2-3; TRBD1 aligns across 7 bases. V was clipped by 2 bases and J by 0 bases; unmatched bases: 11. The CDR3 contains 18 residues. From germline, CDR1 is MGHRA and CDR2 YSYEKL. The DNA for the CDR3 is TGCGCCAGCAGCCAAAAACCGGGACAGCTATCTAGCACAGATACGCAGTATTTT. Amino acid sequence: CASSQKPGQLSSTDTQYF.

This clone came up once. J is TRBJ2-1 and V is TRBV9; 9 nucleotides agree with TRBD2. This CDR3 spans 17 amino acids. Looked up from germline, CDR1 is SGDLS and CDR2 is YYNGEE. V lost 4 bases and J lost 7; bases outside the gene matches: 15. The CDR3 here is CASSPFPLAGYRNEQFF. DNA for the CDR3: TGTGCCAGCAGCCCGTTTCCCCTAGCGGGATACCGAAATGAGCAGTTCTTC.

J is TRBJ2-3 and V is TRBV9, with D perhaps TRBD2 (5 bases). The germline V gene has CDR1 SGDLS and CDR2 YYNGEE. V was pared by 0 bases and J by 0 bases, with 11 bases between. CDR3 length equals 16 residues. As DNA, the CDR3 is TGTGCCAGCAGCGTAGGCAGAGGGCCTAGCACAGATACGCAGTATTTT. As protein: CASSVGRGPSTDTQYF.

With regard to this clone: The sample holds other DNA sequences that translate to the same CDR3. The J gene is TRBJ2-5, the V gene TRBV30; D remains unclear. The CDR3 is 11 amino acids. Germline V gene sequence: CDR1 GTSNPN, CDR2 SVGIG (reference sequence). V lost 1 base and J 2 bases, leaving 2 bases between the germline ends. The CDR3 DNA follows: TGTGCCTGGAGTGCTCAAGAGACCCAGTACTTC. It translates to CAWSAQETQYF. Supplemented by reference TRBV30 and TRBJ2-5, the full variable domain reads SQTIHQWPATLVQPVGSPLSLECTVEGTSNPNLYWYRQAAGRGLQLLFYSVGIGQISSEVPQNLSASRPQDRQFILSSKKLLLSDSGFYLCAWSAQETQYFGPGTRLLVL.

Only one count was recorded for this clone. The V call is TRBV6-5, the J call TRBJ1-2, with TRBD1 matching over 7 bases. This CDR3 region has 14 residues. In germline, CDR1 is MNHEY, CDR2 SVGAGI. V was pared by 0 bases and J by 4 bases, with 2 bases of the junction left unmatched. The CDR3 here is CASSYSRTGYGYTF. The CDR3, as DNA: TGTGCCAGCAGTTACTCCCGGACAGGCTATGGCTACACCTTC.

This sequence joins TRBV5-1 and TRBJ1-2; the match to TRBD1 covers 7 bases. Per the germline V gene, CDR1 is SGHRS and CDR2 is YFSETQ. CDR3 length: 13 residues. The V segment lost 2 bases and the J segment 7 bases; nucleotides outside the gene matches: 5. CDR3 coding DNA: TGCGCCAGCAGCTTCACAGGGGCCGCTGGCTACACCTTC. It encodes CASSFTGAAGYTF.

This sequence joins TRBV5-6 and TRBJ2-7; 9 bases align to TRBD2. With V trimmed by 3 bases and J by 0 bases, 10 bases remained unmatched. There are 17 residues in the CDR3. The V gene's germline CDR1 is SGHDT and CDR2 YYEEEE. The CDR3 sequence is CASSSPPGLATSYEQYF. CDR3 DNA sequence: TGTGCCAGCAGCTCCCCACCGGGACTAGCCACCTCCTACGAGCAGTACTTC.

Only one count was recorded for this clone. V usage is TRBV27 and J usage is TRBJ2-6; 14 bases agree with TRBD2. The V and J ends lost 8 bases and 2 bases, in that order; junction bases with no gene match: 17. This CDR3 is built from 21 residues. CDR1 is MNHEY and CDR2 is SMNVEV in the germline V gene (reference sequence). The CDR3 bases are TGTGCCAGCCGTCGAATCGGGACTAGCGGGAGATTGAGTCCTGGGGCCAACGTCCTGACTTTC. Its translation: CASRRIGTSGRLSPGANVLTF.

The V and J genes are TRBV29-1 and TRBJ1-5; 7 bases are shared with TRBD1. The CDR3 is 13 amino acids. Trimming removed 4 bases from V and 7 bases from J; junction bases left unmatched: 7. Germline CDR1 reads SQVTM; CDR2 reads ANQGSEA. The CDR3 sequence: CSVGKGAGQPQHF. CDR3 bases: TGCAGCGTTGGGAAGGGGGCAGGGCAGCCCCAGCATTTT.

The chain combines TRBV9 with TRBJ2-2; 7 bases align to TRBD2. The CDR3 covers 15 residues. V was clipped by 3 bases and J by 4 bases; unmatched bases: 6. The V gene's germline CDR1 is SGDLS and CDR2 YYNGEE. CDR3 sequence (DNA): TGTGCCAGCAGCGGGGGAGGGCTTCGCACCGGGGAGCTGTTTTTT. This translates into CASSGGGLRTGELFF.

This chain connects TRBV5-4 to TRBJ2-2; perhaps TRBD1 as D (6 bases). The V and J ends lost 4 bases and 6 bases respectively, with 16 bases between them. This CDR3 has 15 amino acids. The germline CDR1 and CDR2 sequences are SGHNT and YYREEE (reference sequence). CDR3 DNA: TGTGCCAGCAGCCAGGGGTTTATCGGGCCCGGGGAGCTGTTTTTT. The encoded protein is CASSQGFIGPGELFF.

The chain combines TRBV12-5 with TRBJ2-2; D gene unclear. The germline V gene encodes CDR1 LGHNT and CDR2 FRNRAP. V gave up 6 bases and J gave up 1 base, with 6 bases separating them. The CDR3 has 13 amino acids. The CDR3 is CASGLLNTGELFF. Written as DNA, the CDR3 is TGTGCTAGTGGACTACTGAACACCGGGGAGCTGTTTTTT.

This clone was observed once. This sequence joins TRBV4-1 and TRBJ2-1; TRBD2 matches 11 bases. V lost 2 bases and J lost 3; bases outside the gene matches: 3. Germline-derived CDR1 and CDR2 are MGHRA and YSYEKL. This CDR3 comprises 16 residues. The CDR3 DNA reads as TGCGCCAGCAGCCAATTGGGACTAGCGGACTACAATGAGCAGTTCTTC. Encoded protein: CASSQLGLADYNEQFF.

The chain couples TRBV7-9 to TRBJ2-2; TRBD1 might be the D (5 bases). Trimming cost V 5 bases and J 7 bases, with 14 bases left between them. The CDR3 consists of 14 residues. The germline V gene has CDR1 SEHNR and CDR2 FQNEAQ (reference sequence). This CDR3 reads CASSPGGAIGELFF. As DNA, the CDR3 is TGTGCCAGCAGCCCTGGTGGGGCCATCGGGGAGCTGTTTTTT.

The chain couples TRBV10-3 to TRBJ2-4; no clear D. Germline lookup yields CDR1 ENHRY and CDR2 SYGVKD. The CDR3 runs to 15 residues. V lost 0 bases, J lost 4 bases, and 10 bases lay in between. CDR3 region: CAISESREAKNIQYF. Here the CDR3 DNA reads TGTGCCATCAGTGAGTCCCGTGAGGCTAAAAACATTCAGTACTTC.

The CDR3 loop reads CASSSRTGQSSYNEQFF. The CDR3, as DNA: TGCGCCAGCAGCTCCCGGACAGGGCAGAGCTCCTACAATGAGCAGTTCTTC. V is TRBV5-1 and J is TRBJ2-1, with 8 bases lining up with TRBD1. Germline CDR1 reads SGHRS; CDR2 reads YFSETQ. The CDR3 has 17 amino acids. J gave up 0 bases and V 3 bases, and 8 bases lay outside the gene matches.

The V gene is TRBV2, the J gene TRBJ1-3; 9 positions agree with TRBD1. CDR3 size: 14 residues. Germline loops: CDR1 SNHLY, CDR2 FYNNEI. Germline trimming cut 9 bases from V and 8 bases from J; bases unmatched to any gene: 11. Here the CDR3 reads CASTRDRDLDTIYF. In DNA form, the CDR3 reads TGTGCCAGTACGCGGGACAGGGATTTGGACACCATATATTTT.

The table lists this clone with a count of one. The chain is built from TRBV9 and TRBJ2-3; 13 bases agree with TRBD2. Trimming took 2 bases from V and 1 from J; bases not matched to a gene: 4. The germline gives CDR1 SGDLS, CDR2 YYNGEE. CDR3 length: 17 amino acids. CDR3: CASSVTSGRGGTDTQYF. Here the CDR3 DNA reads TGTGCCAGCAGCGTTACTAGCGGGAGGGGAGGCACAGATACGCAGTATTTT. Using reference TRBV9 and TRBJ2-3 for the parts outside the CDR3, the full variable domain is DSGVTQTPKHLITATGQRVTLRCSPRSGDLSVYWYQQSLDQGLQFLIQYYNGEERAKGNILERFSAQQFPDLHSELNLSSLELGDSALYFCASSVTSGRGGTDTQYFGPGTRLTVL.

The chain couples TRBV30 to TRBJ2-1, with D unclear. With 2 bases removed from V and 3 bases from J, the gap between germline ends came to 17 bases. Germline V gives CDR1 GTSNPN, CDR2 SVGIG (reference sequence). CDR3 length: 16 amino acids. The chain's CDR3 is CAWSRNTGEVYNEQFF. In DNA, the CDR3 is TGTGCCTGGAGTCGAAATACTGGAGAGGTCTACAATGAGCAGTTCTTC. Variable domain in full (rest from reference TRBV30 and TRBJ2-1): SQTIHQWPATLVQPVGSPLSLECTVEGTSNPNLYWYRQAAGRGLQLLFYSVGIGQISSEVPQNLSASRPQDRQFILSSKKLLLSDSGFYLCAWSRNTGEVYNEQFFGPGTRLTVL.